This T cell receptor beta chain was captured by sequencing in a study of blood T cell repertoires in COVID-19. At the level of the study: The study drew acute and convalescent COVID-19 samples from the United States, Italy and Spain. T cells, B-cell-depleted T cells, or PBMCs provided the cDNA or gDNA that served as material.

Trimming at V came to 7 bases and at J to 0 bases, leaving 5 bases not matched to a gene. The germline gives CDR1 SNHLY, CDR2 FYNNEI. The CDR3 is 14 residues long. As handled by the study authors: It was from reference gene primer amplification that nucleated cell counts were estimated. TCRdb's table, derived via immunoSEQ multiplex PCR, lists solely in-frame clones and lacks some. V and J calls and clone size are copied from that table; D and trimming were computed from the DNA. This sample has some 170,000 clones, with 82% found just once. Sequencing was done on a sample of peripheral blood. The V gene is TRBV2, the J gene TRBJ2-7; 8 nucleotides match TRBD2. The clonotype was recovered from a woman in her sixties or seventies with acute or convalescent COVID-19. Here the CDR3 DNA reads TGTGCCAGCAAGACTAGCGCGAGCTCCTACGAGCAGTACTTC. Its translation: CASKTSASSYEQYF. Filled out from reference TRBV2 and TRBJ2-7, the complete variable domain reads EPEVTQTPSHQVTQMGQEVILRCVPISNHLYFYWYRQILGQKVEFLVSFYNNEISEKSEIFDDQFSVERPDGSNFTLKIRSTKLEDSAMYFCASKTSASSYEQYFGPGTRLTVT.